Reported below is one T cell receptor beta chain. Produced via immunoSEQ multiplex PCR; TCRdb's table is partial and in-frame only. Of about 400,000 clones listed, roughly 86% are singletons. The data derive from a study of blood T cell repertoires in COVID-19. The germline V gene has CDR1 GTSNPN and CDR2 SVGIG (reference sequence). V dropped 3 bases and J dropped 10; count of bases not matched to a gene: 7. CDR3 size: 14 residues. The receptor was isolated from a human donor in a cohort sampled during active COVID-19. This rearrangement joins TRBV30 to TRBJ1-6; 9 bases are a match to TRBD1. Material for sequencing was peripheral blood. The chain's CDR3 is CAWRGDREESPLHF. The CDR3 coding sequence is TGTGCCTGGAGAGGGGACAGGGAAGAATCACCCCTCCACTTT.